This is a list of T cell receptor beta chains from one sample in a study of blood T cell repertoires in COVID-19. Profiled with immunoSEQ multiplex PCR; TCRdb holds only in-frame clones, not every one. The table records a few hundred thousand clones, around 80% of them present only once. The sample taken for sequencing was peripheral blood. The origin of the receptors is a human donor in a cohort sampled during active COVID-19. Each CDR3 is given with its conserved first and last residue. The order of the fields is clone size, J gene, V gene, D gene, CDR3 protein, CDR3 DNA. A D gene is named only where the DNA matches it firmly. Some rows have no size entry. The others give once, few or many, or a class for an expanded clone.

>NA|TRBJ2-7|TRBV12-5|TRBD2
CASGLLLPGLGAYEQYF
TGTGCTAGTGGTTTGCTCCTTCCGGGACTAGGTGCCTACGAGCAGTACTTC
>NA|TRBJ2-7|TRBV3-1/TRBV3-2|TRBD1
CASSGTGGSKQYF
TGTGCCAGCAGCGGGACAGGGGGAAGCAAGCAGTACTTC
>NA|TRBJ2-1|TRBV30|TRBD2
CAWDVAGASYNEQFF
TGTGCCTGGGATGTAGCGGGCGCATCCTACAATGAGCAGTTCTTC
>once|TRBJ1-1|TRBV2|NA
CASGPLGRGGMNTEAFF
TGTGCCAGCGGTCCTCTAGGGAGGGGCGGGATGAACACTGAAGCTTTCTTT
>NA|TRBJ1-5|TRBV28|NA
CASSLPGASNQPQHF
TGTGCCAGCAGCTTGCCAGGGGCGAGCAATCAGCCCCAGCATTTT
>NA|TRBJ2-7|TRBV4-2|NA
CASSQDQGARAYEQYF
TGTGCCAGCAGCCAAGATCAAGGGGCCAGGGCCTACGAGCAGTACTTC
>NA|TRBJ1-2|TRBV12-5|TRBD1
CASGGTTGGLYGYTF
TGTGCTAGTGGTGGGACGACAGGGGGCCTCTATGGCTACACCTTC
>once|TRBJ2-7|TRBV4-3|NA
CASSQDESSYEQYF
TGCGCCAGCAGCCAAGACGAGAGCTCCTACGAGCAGTACTTC
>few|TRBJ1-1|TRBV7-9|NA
CASRQDTEAFF
TGTGCCAGCAGACAGGACACTGAAGCTTTCTTT
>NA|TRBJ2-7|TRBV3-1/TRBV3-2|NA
CASSHNPYYEQYF
TGTGCCAGCAGCCACAACCCCTACTACGAGCAGTACTTC
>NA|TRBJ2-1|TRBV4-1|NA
CASSQTSYNEQFF
TGCGCCAGCAGCCAGACTAGTTACAATGAGCAGTTCTTC
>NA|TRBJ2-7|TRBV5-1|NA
CASSFPKGEEYEQYF
TGCGCCAGCAGCTTCCCCAAAGGGGAGGAATACGAGCAGTACTTC
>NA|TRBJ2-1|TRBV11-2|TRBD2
CASSAQLAGGNEQFF
TGTGCCAGCAGCGCCCAACTAGCGGGAGGGAATGAGCAGTTCTTC
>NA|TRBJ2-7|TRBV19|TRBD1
CASSIGRDRGSEQYF
TGTGCCAGTAGTATCGGTCGGGACAGGGGTTCCGAGCAGTACTTC
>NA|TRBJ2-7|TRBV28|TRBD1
CASRYRGPTYEQYF
TGTGCCAGCAGGTACAGGGGCCCCACCTACGAGCAGTACTTC
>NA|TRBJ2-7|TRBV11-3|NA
CASSLRGTGEQYF
TGTGCCAGCAGCTTAAGGGGGACGGGAGAGCAGTACTTC
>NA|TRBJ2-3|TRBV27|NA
CASSLSLGAPDTQYF
TGTGCCAGCAGTTTATCATTGGGGGCGCCAGATACGCAGTATTTT
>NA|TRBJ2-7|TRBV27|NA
CASSPWAGMSSYEQYF
TGTGCCAGCAGTCCCTGGGCAGGGATGAGCTCCTACGAGCAGTACTTC
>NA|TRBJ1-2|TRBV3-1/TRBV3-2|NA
CASSQVDRHGYTF
TGTGCCAGCAGCCAAGTGGACAGACACGGCTACACCTTC
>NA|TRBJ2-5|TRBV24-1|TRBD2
CATRRGAEETQYF
TGTGCCACCAGGCGGGGGGCTGAGGAGACCCAGTACTTC
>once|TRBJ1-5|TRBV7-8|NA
CASSWGADYSNQPQHF
TGTGCCAGCAGCTGGGGAGCCGATTATAGCAATCAGCCCCAGCATTTT
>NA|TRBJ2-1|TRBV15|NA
CATSTGNEQFF
TGTGCCACCAGCACGGGTAATGAGCAGTTCTTC
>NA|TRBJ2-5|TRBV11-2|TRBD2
CASSLRGRAGETQYF
TGTGCCAGCAGCTTACGCGGGAGGGCCGGAGAGACCCAGTACTTC
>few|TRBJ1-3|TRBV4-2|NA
CASSHPLSGGAGNTIYF
TGTGCCAGCAGCCATCCCCTTTCGGGGGGGGCAGGAAACACCATATATTTT
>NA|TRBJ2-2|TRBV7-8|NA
CASSLGLLGGTGELFF
TGTGCCAGCAGCTTAGGCTTACTAGGGGGTACCGGGGAGCTGTTTTTT
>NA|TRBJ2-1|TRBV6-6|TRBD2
CASSTSGLASHNEQFF
TGTGCCAGCAGTACCAGCGGACTAGCCAGTCACAATGAGCAGTTCTTC
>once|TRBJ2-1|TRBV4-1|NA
CASSQELRGRGFNEQFF
TGCGCCAGCAGCCAAGAACTACGGGGGCGGGGGTTTAATGAGCAGTTCTTC
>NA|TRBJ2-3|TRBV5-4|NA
CASSLAGGSSTDTQYF
TGTGCCAGCAGCTTGGCCGGGGGATCTAGCACAGATACGCAGTATTTT
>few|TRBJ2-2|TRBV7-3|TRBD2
CASSLRVAGQGELFF
TGTGCCAGCAGCTTACGGGTAGCGGGGCAGGGGGAGCTGTTTTTT
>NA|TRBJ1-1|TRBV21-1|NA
CASSPRIAGDTEAFF
TGTGCCAGCAGCCCCCGTATCGCAGGGGACACTGAAGCTTTCTTT
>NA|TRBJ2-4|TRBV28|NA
CASNSPRKENIQYF
TGTGCCAGCAACTCACCGCGGAAGGAAAACATTCAGTACTTC
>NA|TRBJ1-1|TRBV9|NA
CASSPGGRTEAFF
TGTGCCAGCAGCCCCGGGGGACGTACTGAAGCTTTCTTT
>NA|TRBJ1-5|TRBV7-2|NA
CASRPGGISNQPQHF
TGTGCCAGCAGGCCCGGGGGGATTAGCAATCAGCCCCAGCATTTT
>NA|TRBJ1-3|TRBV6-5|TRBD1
CASSLGQGLGNTIYF
TGTGCCAGCAGCCTCGGACAGGGACTTGGAAACACCATATATTTT
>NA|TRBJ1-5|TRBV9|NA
CASSVGGRGPQHF
TGTGCCAGCAGCGTCGGGGGTAGGGGGCCCCAGCATTTT
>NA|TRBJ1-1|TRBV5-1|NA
CASSTGHNTEAFF
TGCGCCAGCAGCACGGGACATAACACTGAAGCTTTCTTT
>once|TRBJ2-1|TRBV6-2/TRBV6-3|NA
CASSREAPRNNEQFF
TGTGCCAGCAGTCGAGAGGCCCCGCGGAACAATGAGCAGTTCTTC
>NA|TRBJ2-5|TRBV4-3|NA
CASSQGGSAQETQYF
TGCGCCAGCAGCCAAGGGGGTAGCGCCCAAGAGACCCAGTACTTC
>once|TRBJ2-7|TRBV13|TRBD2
CASSLLAGGPYEQYF
TGTGCCAGCAGCCTACTAGCGGGAGGGCCCTACGAGCAGTACTTC
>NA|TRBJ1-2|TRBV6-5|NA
CASINLGRYGYTF
TGTGCCAGCATCAATTTGGGGCGCTATGGCTACACCTTC
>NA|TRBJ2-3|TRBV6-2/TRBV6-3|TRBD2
CASSYVAGADTQYF
TGTGCCAGCAGTTATGTAGCGGGAGCAGATACGCAGTATTTT
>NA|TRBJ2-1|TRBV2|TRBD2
CASSGLAGGRSYNEQFF
TGTGCCAGCAGTGGACTAGCGGGTGGTCGCTCCTACAATGAGCAGTTCTTC
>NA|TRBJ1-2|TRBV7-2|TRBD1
CASSAGYRGRRNYGYTF
TGTGCCAGCAGCGCGGGGTACAGGGGGCGAAGAAACTATGGCTACACCTTC
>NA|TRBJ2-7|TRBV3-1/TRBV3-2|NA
CASSQARTYEQYF
TGTGCCAGCAGCCAAGCCAGGACCTACGAGCAGTACTTC
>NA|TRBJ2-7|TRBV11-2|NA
CASSLDPRLLDAQYF
TGTGCCAGCAGCTTAGATCCACGACTATTAGACGCGCAGTACTTC
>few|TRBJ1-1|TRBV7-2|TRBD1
CASRLGGQMNTEAFF
TGTGCCAGCAGATTAGGGGGACAGATGAACACTGAAGCTTTCTTT
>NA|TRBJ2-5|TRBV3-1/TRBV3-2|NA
CASSLLYQETQYF
TGTGCCAGCAGCCTACTATACCAAGAGACCCAGTACTTC
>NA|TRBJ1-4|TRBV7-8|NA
CASSLVGGRDEKLFF
TGTGCCAGCAGCTTAGTGGGGGGAAGAGATGAAAAACTGTTTTTT
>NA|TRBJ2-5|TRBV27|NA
CASSLGLFGETQYF
TGTGCCAGCAGTCTCGGACTATTCGGGGAGACCCAGTACTTC
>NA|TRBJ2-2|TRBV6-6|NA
CASSATVNTGELFF
TGTGCCAGCAGTGCGACAGTGAACACCGGGGAGCTGTTTTTT
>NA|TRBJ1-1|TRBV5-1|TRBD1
CASSQRTGGMVRAFF
TGCGCCAGCAGCCAACGGACAGGGGGAATGGTAAGAGCTTTCTTT
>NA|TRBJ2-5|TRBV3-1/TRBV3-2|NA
CASSHSLTQYF
TGTGCCAGCAGCCATTCACTGACCCAGTACTTC
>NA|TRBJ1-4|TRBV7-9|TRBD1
CASSSSRDRGQPEKLFF
TGTGCCAGCAGCTCGTCCCGGGACAGGGGGCAACCAGAAAAACTGTTTTTT